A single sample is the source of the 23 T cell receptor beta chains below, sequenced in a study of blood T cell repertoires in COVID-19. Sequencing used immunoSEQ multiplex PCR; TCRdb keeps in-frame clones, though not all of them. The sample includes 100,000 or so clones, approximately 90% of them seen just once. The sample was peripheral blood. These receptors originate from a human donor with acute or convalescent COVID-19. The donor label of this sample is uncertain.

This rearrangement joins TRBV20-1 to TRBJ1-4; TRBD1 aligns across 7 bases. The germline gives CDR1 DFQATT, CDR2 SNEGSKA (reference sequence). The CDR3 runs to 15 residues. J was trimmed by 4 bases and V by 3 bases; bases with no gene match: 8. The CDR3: CSASRQGPGNEKLFF. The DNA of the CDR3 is TGCAGTGCTAGTAGACAGGGACCGGGTAATGAAAAACTGTTTTTT.

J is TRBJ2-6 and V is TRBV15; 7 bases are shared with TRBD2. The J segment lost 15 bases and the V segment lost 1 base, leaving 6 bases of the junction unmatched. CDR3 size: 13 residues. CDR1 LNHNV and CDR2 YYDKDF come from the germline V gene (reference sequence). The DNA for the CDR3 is TGTGCCACCAGCAGAGCCCGGGGGGATGACCTGACTTTC. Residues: CATSRARGDDLTF.

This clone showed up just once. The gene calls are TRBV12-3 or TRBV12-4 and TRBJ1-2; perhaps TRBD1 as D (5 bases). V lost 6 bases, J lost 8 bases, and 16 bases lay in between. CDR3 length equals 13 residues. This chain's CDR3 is CASRGGWSNGYTF. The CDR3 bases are TGTGCCAGCAGGGGGGGGTGGTCAAACGGCTACACCTTC.

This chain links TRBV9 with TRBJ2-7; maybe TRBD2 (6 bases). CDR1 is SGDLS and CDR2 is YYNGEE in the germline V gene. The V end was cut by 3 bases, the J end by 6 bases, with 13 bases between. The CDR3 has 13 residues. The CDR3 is CASSGSLGGEQYF. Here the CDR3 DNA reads TGTGCCAGCAGCGGATCTCTCGGGGGCGAGCAGTACTTC.

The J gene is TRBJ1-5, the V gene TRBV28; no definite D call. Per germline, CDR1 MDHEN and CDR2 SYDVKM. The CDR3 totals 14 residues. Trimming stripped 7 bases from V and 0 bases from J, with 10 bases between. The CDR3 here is CASTLLYSNQPQHF. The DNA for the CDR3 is TGTGCCAGCACTCTCTTGTATAGCAATCAGCCCCAGCATTTT.

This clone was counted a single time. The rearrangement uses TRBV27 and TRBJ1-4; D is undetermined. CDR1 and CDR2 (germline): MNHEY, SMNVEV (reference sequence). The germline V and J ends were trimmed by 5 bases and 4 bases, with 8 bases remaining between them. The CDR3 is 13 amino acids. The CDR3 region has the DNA TGTGCCAGCAGTAAGCGGGATAATGAAAAACTGTTTTTT. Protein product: CASSKRDNEKLFF.

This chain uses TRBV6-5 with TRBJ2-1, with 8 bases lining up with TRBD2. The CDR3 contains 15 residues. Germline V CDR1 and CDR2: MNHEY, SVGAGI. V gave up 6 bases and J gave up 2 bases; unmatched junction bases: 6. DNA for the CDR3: TGTGCCAGCAGGGGCCGCGGGGGGACCTACAATGAGCAGTTCTTC. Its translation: CASRGRGGTYNEQFF.

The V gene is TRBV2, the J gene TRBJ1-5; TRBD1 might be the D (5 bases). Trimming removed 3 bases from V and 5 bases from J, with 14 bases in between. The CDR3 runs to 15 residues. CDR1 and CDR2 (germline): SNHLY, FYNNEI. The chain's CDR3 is CASSDFGGVDQPQHF. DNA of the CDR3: TGTGCCAGCAGTGACTTTGGGGGGGTTGATCAGCCCCAGCATTTT.

The DNA of the CDR3 is TGTGCCAGTAATAGGGGTATCACCGGGGAGCTGTTTTTT. It encodes CASNRGITGELFF. This rearrangement joins TRBV2 to TRBJ2-2, with D perhaps matching TRBD1 (5 bases). The CDR3 contains 13 residues. Trimming left V 9 bases short and J 4 bases short, with 12 bases between. Germline V gives CDR1 SNHLY, CDR2 FYNNEI.

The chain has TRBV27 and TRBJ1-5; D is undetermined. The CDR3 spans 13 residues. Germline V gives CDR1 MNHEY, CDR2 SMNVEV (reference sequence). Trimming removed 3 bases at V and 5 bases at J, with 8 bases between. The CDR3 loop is CASSFSNYQPQHF. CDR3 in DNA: TGTGCCAGCAGTTTTAGCAATTATCAGCCCCAGCATTTT.

The CDR3 bases are TGTGCCAGCAGCTTAGGGCTCGGGAGAGCCGGGGAGCTGTTTTTT. It encodes CASSLGLGRAGELFF. The V call is TRBV7-8, the J call TRBJ2-2; tentative D call: TRBD2 (6 bases). CDR3 length: 15 residues. The germline V gene encodes CDR1 SGHVS and CDR2 FQNEAQ. The ends were cut back, 1 base at V and 6 bases at J, with 12 bases in the middle.

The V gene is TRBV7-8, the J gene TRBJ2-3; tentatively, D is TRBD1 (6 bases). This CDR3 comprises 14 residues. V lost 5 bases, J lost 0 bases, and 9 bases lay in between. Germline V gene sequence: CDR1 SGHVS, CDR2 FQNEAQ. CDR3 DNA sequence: TGTGCCAGCAGCGTGGACAGAAGCACAGATACGCAGTATTTT. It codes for CASSVDRSTDTQYF. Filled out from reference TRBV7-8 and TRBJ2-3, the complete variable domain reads GAGVSQSPRYKVAKRGQDVALRCDPISGHVSLFWYQQALGQGPEFLTYFQNEAQLDKSGLPSDRFFAERPEGSVSTLKIQRTQQEDSAVYLCASSVDRSTDTQYFGPGTRLTVL.

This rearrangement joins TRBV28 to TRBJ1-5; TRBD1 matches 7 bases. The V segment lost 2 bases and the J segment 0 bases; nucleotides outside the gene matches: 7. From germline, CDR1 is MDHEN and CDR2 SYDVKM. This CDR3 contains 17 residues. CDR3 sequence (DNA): TGTGCCAGCAGTTTAGGGACAGCCACAAATAGCAATCAGCCCCAGCATTTT. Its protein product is CASSLGTATNSNQPQHF.

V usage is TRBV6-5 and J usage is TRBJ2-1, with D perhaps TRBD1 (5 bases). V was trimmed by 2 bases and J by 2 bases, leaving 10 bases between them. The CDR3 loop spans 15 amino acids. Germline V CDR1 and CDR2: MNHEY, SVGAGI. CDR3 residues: CASSYGAPAYNEQFF. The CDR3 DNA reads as TGTGCCAGCAGTTACGGGGCCCCCGCCTACAATGAGCAGTTCTTC.

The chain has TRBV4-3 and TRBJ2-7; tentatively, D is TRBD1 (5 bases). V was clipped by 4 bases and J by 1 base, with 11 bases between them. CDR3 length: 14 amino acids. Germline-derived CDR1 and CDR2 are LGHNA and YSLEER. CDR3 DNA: TGCGCCAGCAGCCCTGACAGCCTTTCCTACGAGCAGTACTTC. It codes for CASSPDSLSYEQYF.

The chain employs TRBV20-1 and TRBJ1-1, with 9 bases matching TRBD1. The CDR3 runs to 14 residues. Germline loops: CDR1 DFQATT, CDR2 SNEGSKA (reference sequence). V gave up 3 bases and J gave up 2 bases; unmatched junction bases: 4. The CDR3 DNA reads TGCAGTGCTAGTGGGGGACAGGGCAACACTGAAGCTTTCTTT. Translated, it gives CSASGGQGNTEAFF.

CDR3 amino acids: CASRPRDSAYNEQFF. CDR3 in DNA: TGTGCCAGCAGGCCCCGGGACAGCGCCTACAATGAGCAGTTCTTC. V gene TRBV27 combines with J gene TRBJ2-1; 7 bases align to TRBD1. Germline V gene lookup returns CDR1 MNHEY and CDR2 SMNVEV (reference sequence). The CDR3 is 15 amino acids. Trimming at V came to 6 bases and at J to 2 bases, leaving 7 bases not matched to a gene.

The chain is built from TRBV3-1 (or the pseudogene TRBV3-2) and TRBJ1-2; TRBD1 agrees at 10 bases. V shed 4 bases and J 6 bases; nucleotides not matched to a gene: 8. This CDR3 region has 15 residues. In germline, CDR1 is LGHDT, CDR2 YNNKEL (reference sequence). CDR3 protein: CASSPGTGATDGYTF. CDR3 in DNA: TGTGCCAGCAGCCCAGGGACAGGGGCGACTGATGGCTACACCTTC.

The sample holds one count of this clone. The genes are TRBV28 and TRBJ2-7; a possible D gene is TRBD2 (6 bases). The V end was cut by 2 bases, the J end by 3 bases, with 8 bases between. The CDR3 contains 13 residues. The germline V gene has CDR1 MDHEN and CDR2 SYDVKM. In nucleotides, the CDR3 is TGTGCCAGCAGTTTAAGGACTAACTACGAGCAGTACTTC. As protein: CASSLRTNYEQYF.

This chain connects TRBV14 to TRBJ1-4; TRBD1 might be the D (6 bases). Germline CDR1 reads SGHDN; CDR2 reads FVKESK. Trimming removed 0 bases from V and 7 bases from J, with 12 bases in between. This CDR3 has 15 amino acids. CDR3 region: CASSQEGGPGEKLFF. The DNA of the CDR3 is TGTGCCAGCAGCCAAGAAGGGGGACCGGGTGAAAAACTGTTTTTT.

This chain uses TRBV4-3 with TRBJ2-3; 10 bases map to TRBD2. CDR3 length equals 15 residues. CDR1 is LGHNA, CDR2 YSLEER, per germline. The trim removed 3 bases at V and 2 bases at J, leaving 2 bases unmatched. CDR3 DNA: TGCGCCAGCAGCCAGCTAGCGGGGGACACAGATACGCAGTATTTT. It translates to CASSQLAGDTDTQYF.

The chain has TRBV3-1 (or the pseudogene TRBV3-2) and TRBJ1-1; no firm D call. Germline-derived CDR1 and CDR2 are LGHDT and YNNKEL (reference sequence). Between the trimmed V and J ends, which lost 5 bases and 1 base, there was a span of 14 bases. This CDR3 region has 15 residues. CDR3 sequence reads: CASSSSVRRNTEAFF. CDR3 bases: TGTGCCAGCAGCTCATCGGTGCGGAGGAACACTGAAGCTTTCTTT.

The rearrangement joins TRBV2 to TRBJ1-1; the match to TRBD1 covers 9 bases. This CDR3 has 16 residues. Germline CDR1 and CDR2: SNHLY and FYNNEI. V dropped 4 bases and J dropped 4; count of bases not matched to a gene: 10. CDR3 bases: TGTGCCAGCAGTGGGGGACAGGGAGACGCCGCCACTGAAGCTTTCTTT. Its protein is CASSGGQGDAATEAFF.